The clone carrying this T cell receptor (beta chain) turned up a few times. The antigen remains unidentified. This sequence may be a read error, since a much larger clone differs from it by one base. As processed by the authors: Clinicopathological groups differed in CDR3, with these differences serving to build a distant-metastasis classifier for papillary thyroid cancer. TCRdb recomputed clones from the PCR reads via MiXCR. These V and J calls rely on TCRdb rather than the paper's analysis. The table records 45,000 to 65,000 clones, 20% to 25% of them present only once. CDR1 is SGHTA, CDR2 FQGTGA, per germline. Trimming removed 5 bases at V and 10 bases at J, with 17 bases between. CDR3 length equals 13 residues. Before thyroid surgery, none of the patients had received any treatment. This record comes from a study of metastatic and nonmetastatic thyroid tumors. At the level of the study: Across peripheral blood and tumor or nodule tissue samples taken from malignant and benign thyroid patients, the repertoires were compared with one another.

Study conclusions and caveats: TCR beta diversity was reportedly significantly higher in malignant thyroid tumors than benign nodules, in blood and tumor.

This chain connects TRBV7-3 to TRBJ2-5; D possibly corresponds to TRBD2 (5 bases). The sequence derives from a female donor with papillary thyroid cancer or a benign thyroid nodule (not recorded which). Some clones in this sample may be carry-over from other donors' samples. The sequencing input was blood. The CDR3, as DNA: TGTGCCAGCAGCCACCCGAAAGCGGATGACCAGTACTTC. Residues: CASSHPKADDQYF.